These 2 T cell receptor beta chains came from one sample sequenced in a study of Graves' ophthalmopathy and Graves' hyperthyroidism. The study amplified TCR beta CDR3 regions using RNA transcripts. Investigators did first-round RT-PCR with HTBI primers, then second-round multiplex PCR. Each CDR3 protein gets one entry after TCRdb re-called the multiplex PCR reads with MiXCR. The repertoire includes some 410,000 distinct CDR3 sequences, 20% to 25% of them detected once, and 2.5% to 3% sits in the top ten. Sequenced input: peripheral blood. The receptors come from a woman younger than 30 with stable Graves' hyperthyroidism.

This clonotype was recorded at least ten times. The chain is built from TRBV20-1 and TRBJ2-7; tentatively, D is TRBD2 (6 bases). V was trimmed by 0 bases and J by 10 bases, leaving 10 bases between them. Germline lookup yields CDR1 DFQATT and CDR2 SNEGSKA (reference sequence). The CDR3 is 11 residues long. CDR3 coding DNA: TGCAGTGCTAGAGATCGGGGGTATCAGTACTTC. This translates into CSARDRGYQYF.

The sample holds many counts of this clonotype. This chain joins TRBV19 and TRBJ2-5, with 10 bases that match TRBD2. The CDR3 runs 14 residues. CDR1 and CDR2 (germline): LNHDA, SQIVND (reference sequence). Trimming cost V 10 bases and J 4 bases; bases outside gene matches: 9. This CDR3 reads CATSVIAGGETQYF. CDR3 coding DNA: TGTGCCACCTCGGTGATAGCGGGAGGAGAGACCCAGTACTTC.